This T cell receptor beta chain was identified in a study of T cell responses to AZD1222 COVID-19 vaccine. The data were produced by immunoSEQ multiplex PCR, yet TCRdb's version contains in-frame clones alone and is incomplete. Here the sample spans 100,000 or so clones, 75% to 95% being singletons. The germline CDR1 and CDR2 sequences are GTSNPN and SVGIG (reference sequence). V dropped 7 bases and J dropped 2 bases, with 14 bases sitting between them. The CDR3 consists of 13 residues. This clonotype was sampled from an adult who received the AZD1222 COVID-19 vaccine. The gene calls are TRBV30 and TRBJ1-2; the D gene is possibly TRBD1 (6 bases). The sample consisted of peripheral blood, taken 28 days after the second AZD1222 dose. DNA for the CDR3: TGTGCCTTTTCTACAGGGTTCAACTATGGCTACACCTTC. The encoded protein is CAFSTGFNYGYTF. Drawing the rest from reference TRBV30 and TRBJ1-2, the complete variable domain is SQTIHQWPATLVQPVGSPLSLECTVEGTSNPNLYWYRQAAGRGLQLLFYSVGIGQISSEVPQNLSASRPQDRQFILSSKKLLLSDSGFYLCAFSTGFNYGYTFGSGTRLTVV.